This note documents a single TCR beta chain sequence. Antigen: not known. The repertoire was sequenced with immunoSEQ multiplex PCR; TCRdb's copy has only in-frame clones and lacks some. The sample has some 150,000 clones; about 92% are singletons. V lost 4 bases to trimming and J lost 6 bases, with 18 bases between them. Germline V gene data show CDR1 as SGHNT and CDR2 as YENEEA. This CDR3 is 15 amino acids long. This entry belongs to a study of T cell responses to AZD1222 COVID-19 vaccine. General observations from the study: White British people made up most donors, females outnumbered males, and clonal diversity was possibly underestimated. Without day 14 samples, only post-peak T cell repertoires were studied.

The sequencing used peripheral blood, collected on day 0 of AZD1222 vaccination. This TCR came from an adult in good health. J is TRBJ1-1 and V is TRBV11-3; D may be TRBD1 (5 bases). For the CDR3, the DNA is TGTGCCAGCAGCTCGCAGGGATCGTACGGGCCTGAAGCTTTCTTT. Amino acid sequence: CASSSQGSYGPEAFF.